These 26 T cell receptor beta chains share one sample of origin, sequenced in a study of cytomegalovirus exposure and HLA in healthy donors. PCR used 60 Vbeta primers and 13 Jbeta primers. Sequenced by immunoSEQ multiplex PCR; TCRdb stores in-frame clones only, minus some. This sample has roughly 180,000 clones; over 70% occur once, and the top ten carry around 1.5%. Material: PBMCs. The receptors were gathered from a young woman in good health and CMV-seropositive.

Regarding this clone: Other DNA variants within this sample encode the same CDR3. The J gene is TRBJ2-1, the V gene TRBV5-1; a weak D match, TRBD1 (6 bases). There are 13 residues in the CDR3. Trimming took off 4 bases at V and 3 bases at J, with 8 bases between the two ends. CDR1 and CDR2 (germline): SGHRS, YFSETQ. Here the CDR3 DNA reads TGCGCCAGCAGCCTGGACAGCTACAATGAGCAGTTCTTC. Translating it yields CASSLDSYNEQFF.

This clone was observed a few times. The V and J genes are TRBV28 and TRBJ1-2; a weak D match, TRBD1 (6 bases). Per germline, CDR1 MDHEN and CDR2 SYDVKM. The ends were cut back, 6 bases at V and 4 bases at J, with 24 bases in the middle. CDR3 length: 17 amino acids. CDR3 in amino acids: CASSLNGGPLQTYGYTF. CDR3 sequence (DNA): TGTGCCAGCAGCTTGAATGGGGGCCCGCTCCAGACCTATGGCTACACCTTC.

The rearrangement uses TRBV7-2 and TRBJ1-6, with D unclear. CDR1 SGHTA and CDR2 FQGNSA come from the germline V gene. The ends were cut back, 0 bases at V and 11 bases at J, with 20 bases in the middle. The CDR3 has 17 amino acids. The CDR3 bases are TGTGCCAGCAGCTTAGCGGAGTTGGACGGAGGAGGAACACCCCTCCACTTT. It encodes CASSLAELDGGGTPLHF.

J is TRBJ1-2 and V is TRBV4-1; 7 bases agree with TRBD1. Trimming at V came to 0 bases and at J to 7 bases, leaving 5 bases not matched to a gene. The CDR3 length is 14 residues. Germline values: CDR1 MGHRA, CDR2 YSYEKL. CDR3 in DNA: TGCGCCAGCAGCCAAGAAGGAGGGGGCGGTGGCTACACCTTC. It is translated as CASSQEGGGGGYTF.

About this clone itself: A read error may produce the germline difference seen at one junction end. CDR3 sequence (DNA): TGTGCCAGCAGTGAAGCGATGACAGACGCCCAATCCTTC. It codes for CASSEAMTDAQSF. The chain links TRBV2 to TRBJ1-2; a possible D gene is TRBD1 (5 bases). The CDR3 extends over 13 amino acids. Looked up from germline, CDR1 is SNHLY and CDR2 is FYNNEI.

The rearrangement links TRBV2 to TRBJ1-4; a weak D match, TRBD1 (5 bases). There are 12 residues in the CDR3. Trimming removed 11 bases at V and 8 bases at J, with 15 bases between. CDR1 SNHLY and CDR2 FYNNEI come from the germline V gene. For the CDR3, the DNA is TGTGCCGGGGCGGAAGTAGGAGAAAAACTGTTTTTT. It codes for CAGAEVGEKLFF.

V gene TRBV5-8 combines with J gene TRBJ2-3; D gene ambiguous. Trimming removed 0 bases from V and 5 bases from J, with 7 bases in between. The CDR3 contains 13 residues. Germline-derived CDR1 and CDR2 are SGHTS and YDEGEE. CDR3 in amino acids: CASSLGWRDTQYF. In DNA form, the CDR3 reads TGTGCCAGCAGCTTGGGCTGGAGAGATACGCAGTATTTT. The full variable domain, in which reference TRBV5-8 and TRBJ2-3 provide the parts outside the CDR3, is EAGVTQSPTHLIKTRGQQATLRCSPISGHTSVYWYQQALGLGLQFLLWYDEGEERNRGNFPPRFSGRQFPNYSSELNVNALELEDSALYLCASSLGWRDTQYFGPGTRLTVL.

V and J are TRBV11-3 and TRBJ2-2; D remains ambiguous. This CDR3 has 12 amino acids. Germline lookup yields CDR1 SGHNT and CDR2 YENEEA. Deletions cut 5 bases from V and 7 bases from J, with 8 bases between. The CDR3 is CASSPLRGELFF. Here the CDR3 DNA reads TGTGCCAGCAGCCCCCTCCGCGGGGAGCTGTTTTTT.

With respect to this clone: The identical CDR3 is also encoded by other nucleotide sequences in the sample. The CDR3 loop is CSARERETQYF. CDR3 DNA: TGCAGTGCTAGAGAGCGGGAGACCCAGTACTTC. The chain couples TRBV20-1 to TRBJ2-5; the D is unclear. Germline-derived CDR1 and CDR2 are DFQATT and SNEGSKA (reference sequence). The V gene lost 0 bases and the J gene lost 5 bases, with 4 bases spanning the gap. The CDR3 extends over 11 amino acids.

This chain links TRBV5-4 with TRBJ2-7; TRBD2 might be the D (5 bases). This CDR3 is 12 amino acids long. The V gene's germline CDR1 is SGHNT and CDR2 YYREEE (reference sequence). V lost 4 bases and J 0 bases, leaving 5 bases between the germline ends. The CDR3: CASSRDSYEQYF. CDR3 sequence (DNA): TGTGCCAGCAGCCGGGACTCCTACGAGCAGTACTTC.

The rearrangement joins TRBV14 to TRBJ1-1; D is uncertain. The germline V and J ends were trimmed by 4 bases and 2 bases, with 11 bases remaining between them. Germline loops: CDR1 SGHDN, CDR2 FVKESK. The CDR3 contains 14 residues. The CDR3 is CASSPQVGNTEAFF. CDR3 bases: TGTGCCAGCAGCCCCCAGGTTGGAAACACTGAAGCTTTCTTT.

This clone was detected only a few times. The chain has TRBV6-6 and TRBJ2-1; TRBD1 is a possible D gene (6 bases). The length of the CDR3 is 13 residues. Germline CDR1 and CDR2: MNHNY and SVGAGI (reference sequence). Trimming left V 6 bases short and J 6 bases short, with 12 bases between. The chain's CDR3 is CASSNGQLNEQFF. Here the CDR3 DNA reads TGTGCCAGCAGCAACGGACAGCTCAATGAGCAGTTCTTC.

The chain uses TRBV5-1 and TRBJ2-7; 8 positions agree with TRBD2. The CDR3 covers 15 residues. Germline V gene lookup returns CDR1 SGHRS and CDR2 YFSETQ. The V gene end was trimmed by 0 bases and the J gene end by 4 bases; junction bases not matched to a gene: 6. In DNA form, the CDR3 reads TGCGCCAGCAGCTTGGTGCTAGCGGGCGGGTACGAGCAGTACTTC. Translation: CASSLVLAGGYEQYF. Combining the CDR3 with reference TRBV5-1 and TRBJ2-7 gives the whole variable domain KAGVTQTPRYLIKTRGQQVTLSCSPISGHRSVSWYQQTPGQGLQFLFEYFSETQRNKGNFPGRFSGRQFSNSRSEMNVSTLELGDSALYLCASSLVLAGGYEQYFGPGTRLTVT.

The V and J genes are TRBV28 and TRBJ2-5; a possible D gene is TRBD1 (5 bases). Trimming removed 5 bases from V and 1 base from J, with 11 bases in between. The CDR3 extends over 14 amino acids. Germline V gene data show CDR1 as MDHEN and CDR2 as SYDVKM. The CDR3 here is CASSIQDTQETQYF. The DNA of the CDR3 is TGTGCCAGCAGTATACAGGATACCCAAGAGACCCAGTACTTC.

The chain links TRBV5-1 to TRBJ2-7, with 12 bases fitting TRBD2. Germline V gene data show CDR1 as SGHRS and CDR2 as YFSETQ. CDR3 length: 15 amino acids. The trim removed 0 bases at V and 7 bases at J, leaving 5 bases unmatched. CDR3 region: CASSLGLAGVQEQYF. The DNA for the CDR3 is TGCGCCAGCAGCTTGGGACTAGCGGGAGTTCAGGAGCAGTACTTC.

This clone has more than one count but fewer than ten. This chain links TRBV2 with TRBJ2-7; no clear D gene. The V and J ends lost 8 bases and 4 bases respectively, with 15 bases between them. From germline, CDR1 is SNHLY and CDR2 FYNNEI. This CDR3 is built from 13 residues. The CDR3 DNA sequence: TGTGCCAGCTCAGAGGCGTTGAGGTACGAGCAGTACTTC. Translated, it gives CASSEALRYEQYF. The full variable domain, completed using reference TRBV2 and TRBJ2-7, is EPEVTQTPSHQVTQMGQEVILRCVPISNHLYFYWYRQILGQKVEFLVSFYNNEISEKSEIFDDQFSVERPDGSNFTLKIRSTKLEDSAMYFCASSEALRYEQYFGPGTRLTVT.

The V gene is TRBV28, the J gene TRBJ1-1; a possible D gene is TRBD1 (6 bases). There are 14 residues in the CDR3. V was trimmed by 1 base and J by 8 bases, leaving 14 bases between them. Germline assignment: CDR1 MDHEN and CDR2 SYDVKM. The CDR3 DNA sequence: TGTGCCAGCAGTTTATCGCGCAGGGGCTCCGAAGCTTTCTTT. Translated, it gives CASSLSRRGSEAFF.

V is TRBV2 and J is TRBJ2-1; possibly TRBD1 for D (6 bases). CDR1 is SNHLY and CDR2 is FYNNEI in the germline V gene. V lost 3 bases, J lost 7 bases, and 13 bases lay in between. The CDR3 contains 14 residues. The CDR3 loop is CASSDDRPRNEQFF. The DNA for the CDR3 is TGTGCCAGCAGTGACGACAGGCCAAGGAATGAGCAGTTCTTC. The complete variable domain, with remaining parts taken from reference TRBV2 and TRBJ2-1, reads EPEVTQTPSHQVTQMGQEVILRCVPISNHLYFYWYRQILGQKVEFLVSFYNNEISEKSEIFDDQFSVERPDGSNFTLKIRSTKLEDSAMYFCASSDDRPRNEQFFGPGTRLTVL.

The rearrangement links TRBV6-5 to TRBJ1-5; D is perhaps TRBD1 (6 bases). CDR1 and CDR2 (germline): MNHEY, SVGAGI. The CDR3 is made up of 14 amino acids. The V end lost 4 bases, the J end lost 3 bases, and 10 bases lay between the germline ends. The chain's CDR3 is CASSSYRDNQPQHF. CDR3 in DNA: TGTGCCAGCAGTTCCTACAGGGACAATCAGCCCCAGCATTTT.

The genes are TRBV7-2 and TRBJ1-5; 7 bases are a match to TRBD1. Germline trimming cut 6 bases from V and 4 bases from J; bases unmatched to any gene: 6. Germline CDR1 is SGHTA and CDR2 is FQGNSA. CDR3 length: 14 residues. In nucleotides, the CDR3 is TGTGCCAGCAGTTCAGGGGGTTGGAATCAGCCCCAGCATTTT. It encodes CASSSGGWNQPQHF.

On this clone: Other DNA variants within this sample encode the same CDR3. This chain joins TRBV5-1 and TRBJ1-1; weak D call: TRBD1 (6 bases). Looked up from germline, CDR1 is SGHRS and CDR2 is YFSETQ. This CDR3 has 14 amino acids. Trimming pared 0 bases from V and 0 bases from J, leaving 6 bases between. CDR3 sequence (DNA): TGCGCCAGCAGCTTGGACAGGGTGAACACTGAAGCTTTCTTT. Translated, it gives CASSLDRVNTEAFF. The whole variable domain, remainder taken from reference TRBV5-1 and TRBJ1-1, is KAGVTQTPRYLIKTRGQQVTLSCSPISGHRSVSWYQQTPGQGLQFLFEYFSETQRNKGNFPGRFSGRQFSNSRSEMNVSTLELGDSALYLCASSLDRVNTEAFFGQGTRLTVV.

The chain uses TRBV27 and TRBJ2-2; weak D call: TRBD2 (6 bases). CDR1 and CDR2 (germline): MNHEY, SMNVEV (reference sequence). V was pared by 4 bases and J by 4 bases, with 10 bases between. This CDR3 has 14 amino acids. The CDR3 DNA is TGTGCCAGCAGTTCGGGAGTCGGCACCGGGGAGCTGTTTTTT. Its translation is CASSSGVGTGELFF.

The chain carries TRBV15 and TRBJ2-1; possibly TRBD1 for D (5 bases). Germline loops: CDR1 LNHNV, CDR2 YYDKDF (reference sequence). V dropped 0 bases and J dropped 8 bases, with 17 bases sitting between them. The CDR3 sequence is 16 residues long. The CDR3 spells CATSREGLLELDEQFF. The CDR3 DNA reads as TGTGCCACCAGCAGAGAGGGGCTTCTTGAACTGGATGAGCAGTTCTTC. Filled out from reference TRBV15 and TRBJ2-1, the complete variable domain reads DAMVIQNPRYQVTQFGKPVTLSCSQTLNHNVMYWYQQKSSQAPKLLFHYYDKDFNNEADTPDNFQSRRPNTSFCFLDIRSPGLGDTAMYLCATSREGLLELDEQFFGPGTRLTVL.

The V gene is TRBV5-6, the J gene TRBJ2-7; D is uncertain. Deletions cut 1 base from V and 2 bases from J, with 10 bases between. Per the germline V gene, CDR1 is SGHDT and CDR2 is YYEEEE. CDR3 length equals 14 residues. CDR3 nucleotides: TGTGCCAGCAGCTTGTTAAATTCAGCCTACGAGCAGTACTTC. Its translation: CASSLLNSAYEQYF.

The chain is built from TRBV6-5 and TRBJ2-2; TRBD1 matches 9 bases. CDR1 is MNHEY, CDR2 SVGAGI, per germline. The CDR3 contains 15 residues. Trimming at V came to 10 bases and at J to 5 bases, leaving 11 bases not matched to a gene. The CDR3 region is CAISPGQGYTGELFF. The CDR3 nucleotides read TGTGCCATCTCCCCGGGACAGGGCTATACCGGGGAGCTGTTTTTT.

The chain recombines TRBV7-2 with TRBJ2-5; possibly TRBD2 for D (6 bases). This CDR3 region has 11 residues. Germline values: CDR1 SGHTA, CDR2 FQGNSA. Deletions cut 5 bases from V and 5 bases from J, with 6 bases between. CDR3 in amino acids: CASSGGETQYF. The CDR3 region has the DNA TGTGCCAGCAGCGGGGGGGAGACCCAGTACTTC.